These 19 T cell receptor beta chains originate from one sample sequenced in a study of blood T cell repertoires in COVID-19 (TCRdb year 2020). The library was prepared using the immunoSEQ multiplex PCR assay. Drawn from immuneACCESS, this table holds only the in-frame rearrangements with V and J called that TCRdb kept. Clones are partly lost; checked studies trace under half to an unresolved V gene and leave the rest unexplained. The sample data list around 160,000 clones, and 80% to 90% of these were observed just once. 6% to 7% of the sample is in the top ten clones. The sequenced sample consisted of peripheral blood. These receptor sequences come from a man older than 75 with acute or convalescent COVID-19.

The genes are TRBV3-1 (or the pseudogene TRBV3-2) and TRBJ2-1, with 9 bases that match TRBD1. With V trimmed by 3 bases and J by 4 bases, 7 bases remained unmatched. This CDR3 has 16 residues. Germline assignment: CDR1 LGHDT and CDR2 YNNKEL (reference sequence). The CDR3 spells CASSHTGTGKYNEQFF. The CDR3 region has the DNA TGTGCCAGCAGCCATACCGGGACAGGGAAATACAATGAGCAGTTCTTC.

The chain links TRBV28 to TRBJ1-1, with D perhaps matching TRBD1 (6 bases). Trimming removed 1 base from V and 4 bases from J, with 7 bases in between. The CDR3 runs to 13 residues. The germline CDR1 and CDR2 sequences are MDHEN and SYDVKM. CDR3 sequence (DNA): TGTGCCAGCAGTTTATCCAGGGGCACTGAAGCTTTCTTT. Residues: CASSLSRGTEAFF.

The genes are TRBV5-1 and TRBJ2-7; TRBD1 matches 7 bases. Germline CDR1 is SGHRS and CDR2 is YFSETQ. The CDR3 is 14 residues long. Unmatched junction bases numbered 4, after V lost 0 bases and J lost 4 bases. The CDR3: CASSLDGQDYEQYF. The CDR3 DNA reads TGCGCCAGCAGCTTGGACGGACAGGATTACGAGCAGTACTTC.

This chain joins TRBV11-3 and TRBJ2-1; the match to TRBD2 covers 9 bases. Germline V CDR1 and CDR2: SGHNT, YENEEA. The J segment lost 7 bases and the V segment lost 2 bases, leaving 6 bases of the junction unmatched. CDR3 length equals 15 residues. The CDR3: CASSLSGGRWNEQFF. CDR3 bases: TGTGCCAGCAGCTTAAGCGGGGGGCGTTGGAATGAGCAGTTCTTC.

The V and J genes are TRBV6-1 and TRBJ1-2, with 8 bases matching TRBD1. J lost 5 bases, V lost 2 bases, and 7 bases had no gene match. Per the germline V gene, CDR1 is MNHNS and CDR2 is SASEGT. The CDR3 has 15 residues. CDR3 region: CASSEPPQGAYGYTF. CDR3 nucleotides: TGTGCCAGCAGTGAACCCCCCCAGGGGGCGTATGGCTACACCTTC.

This clone was detected once. The V gene is TRBV5-6, the J gene TRBJ1-4, with 8 bases that match TRBD1. J gave up 9 bases and V 4 bases, and 8 bases lay outside the gene matches. The CDR3 totals 14 residues. Per the germline V gene, CDR1 is SGHDT and CDR2 is YYEEEE. CDR3 bases: TGTGCCAGCAGCAGGACAGGGTCCGCGAAAAAACTGTTTTTT. Residues: CASSRTGSAKKLFF.

The chain uses TRBV21-1 and TRBJ1-6; TRBD1 was called by the table and not checked on the DNA. TRBV21-1 is noted as a pseudogene. The CDR3 length is 15 residues. As DNA, the CDR3 is TGTGCCAGCAGCAACAAGACAGGGGGCAATTCACCCCTCCACTTT. Residues: CASSNKTGGNSPLHF.

The rearrangement joins TRBV5-5 to TRBJ2-1, with 10 positions matching TRBD2. This CDR3 has 16 amino acids. CDR1 and CDR2 (germline): SGHKS, YYEKEE (reference sequence). With 6 bases clipped from V and 4 bases from J, the junction kept 10 bases outside the gene matches. The CDR3 DNA reads TGTGCCAGCACCATCTTGACTAGCGGGTGGTACAATGAGCAGTTCTTC. This translates into CASTILTSGWYNEQFF.

The chain couples TRBV6-5 to TRBJ1-3; unclear D gene. The CDR3 contains 15 residues. With 6 bases removed from V and 1 base from J, the gap between germline ends came to 13 bases. The germline gives CDR1 MNHEY, CDR2 SVGAGI. DNA for the CDR3: TGTGCCAGCAGGGACCCGTCGGGGTCTGGAAACACCATATATTTT. Its protein product is CASRDPSGSGNTIYF.

The genes are TRBV29-1 and TRBJ2-1, with 7 bases aligning to TRBD2. There are 12 residues in the CDR3. Germline values: CDR1 SQVTM, CDR2 ANQGSEA. Trimming took 4 bases from V and 7 from J; bases not matched to a gene: 4. In DNA form, the CDR3 reads TGCAGCGTTGTTGCGGGAGTTAATGAGCAGTTCTTC. Amino acids: CSVVAGVNEQFF.

The table lists this clone with a few counts. This chain joins TRBV11-3 and TRBJ2-1; 11 positions match TRBD2. Germline CDR1 reads SGHNT; CDR2 reads YENEEA. V trimming: 0 bases; J trimming: 6 bases; junction bases outside the gene matches: 22. The CDR3 length is 22 residues. CDR3 DNA: TGTGCCAGCAGCTTAGAAAGGAGGGGCCCAGACCTAGCGGGAGGTTCTTTCAATGAGCAGTTCTTC. Amino acid sequence: CASSLERRGPDLAGGSFNEQFF.

This chain links TRBV5-4 with TRBJ2-5; D might be TRBD1 (5 bases). This CDR3 has 16 amino acids. Germline CDR1 is SGHNT and CDR2 is YYREEE (reference sequence). V was shortened by 0 bases and J by 3 bases, with 15 bases between the two germline ends. The CDR3 DNA is TGTGCCAGCAGCTTGGAGGGGCTGGGTTGGGAAGAGACCCAGTACTTC. This translates into CASSLEGLGWEETQYF.

In DNA form, the CDR3 reads TGTGCCACTGCCACGACAGGGGGCTACGAGCAGTACTTC. It translates to CATATTGGYEQYF. The chain employs TRBV27 and TRBJ2-7; 9 bases match TRBD1. The CDR3 is 13 residues long. CDR1 MNHEY and CDR2 SMNVEV come from the germline V gene (reference sequence). V shed 10 bases and J 3 bases; nucleotides not matched to a gene: 7.

This clone was picked up one time. This sequence joins TRBV7-9 and TRBJ1-3; 9 nucleotides align to TRBD1. Per the germline V gene, CDR1 is SEHNR and CDR2 is FQNEAQ (reference sequence). The V gene end was trimmed by 4 bases and the J gene end by 0 bases; junction bases not matched to a gene: 13. The CDR3 has 19 residues. The CDR3 DNA sequence: TGTGCCAGCAGCTCAGCTGGGACAGGGCCAACGAGCTCTGGAAACACCATATATTTT. Protein sequence: CASSSAGTGPTSSGNTIYF.

The V call is TRBV5-1, the J call TRBJ2-1; D is undetermined. Germline CDR1 and CDR2: SGHRS and YFSETQ. The CDR3 has 15 amino acids. Trimming removed 5 bases from V and 6 bases from J, with 18 bases in between. The CDR3 DNA is TGCGCCAGCAGACTTACCCTACCTCGTACCAATGAGCAGTTCTTC. This codes for CASRLTLPRTNEQFF.

This clone was seen once. This chain connects TRBV2 to TRBJ1-5; 8 bases are a match to TRBD1. J lost 2 bases, V lost 9 bases, and 6 bases had no gene match. This CDR3 region has 14 residues. Germline V gives CDR1 SNHLY, CDR2 FYNNEI. CDR3 DNA sequence: TGTGCCAGGGACAGGGAAGGAGGCAATCAGCCCCAGCATTTT. Its protein product is CARDREGGNQPQHF.

The chain uses TRBV28 and TRBJ1-5; 7 positions match TRBD1. Per germline, CDR1 MDHEN and CDR2 SYDVKM. Trimming removed 2 bases from V and 11 bases from J; junction bases left unmatched: 12. There are 15 residues in the CDR3. Here the CDR3 DNA reads TGTGCCAGCAGTTTACCCGGACAGGCTGCCTGGGCCCAGCATTTT. The encoded protein is CASSLPGQAAWAQHF.

This chain links TRBV27 with TRBJ2-3; perhaps TRBD2 as D (5 bases). The CDR3 is made up of 16 amino acids. V was clipped by 4 bases and J by 0 bases, with 14 bases between them. Germline V gene sequence: CDR1 MNHEY, CDR2 SMNVEV (reference sequence). The CDR3 here is CASSSYSDPSTDTQYF. Here the CDR3 DNA reads TGTGCCAGCAGTTCCTATAGCGACCCTAGCACAGATACGCAGTATTTT.

This clone was counted between two and nine times. This chain uses TRBV7-9 with TRBJ2-1, with TRBD2 matching over 12 bases. The CDR3 sequence is 15 residues long. Germline V lookup: CDR1 SEHNR, CDR2 FQNEAQ (reference sequence). J gave up 3 bases and V 5 bases, and 2 bases lay outside the gene matches. The CDR3 spells CASSQGLAGYNEQFF. The CDR3 nucleotides are TGTGCCAGCAGCCAGGGACTAGCGGGCTACAATGAGCAGTTCTTC.